This TCR beta chain was documented in a study of cytomegalovirus exposure and HLA in healthy donors. Whole-study results and caveats: According to a later analysis, TCR clusters from the first cohort tended to co-occur in the 120 or so validation repertoires.

This CDR3 spans 16 amino acids. The germline CDR1 and CDR2 sequences are SGHNT and YYREEE (reference sequence). V was clipped by 5 bases and J by 5 bases; unmatched bases: 10. As regards this clone: What it recognizes is unknown.

Sequencing used immunoSEQ multiplex PCR; TCRdb keeps in-frame clones, though not all of them. The sample has 150,000 to 200,000 clones; 85% are singletons. Source material: PBMCs. The clonotype originates from a man younger than 45 in good health and CMV-seropositive. The chain links TRBV5-4 to TRBJ2-3, with 11 bases fitting TRBD2. The CDR3 bases are TGTGCCAGCAGGAATAGCGGGGGGGCCGGTGGAGATACGCAGTATTTT. Its translation is CASRNSGGAGGDTQYF.